The 21 T cell receptor beta chains below all came from one sample that was sequenced in a study of neurological immune-mediated disorders. From the 5' RACE reads, TCRdb called clonotypes with MiXCR, one entry per CDR3 protein. The sample lists around 30,000 distinct CDR3 sequences, about 3.8% occurring once. The source material was CD4+ T cells from blood. The receptors shown here come from a woman aged 35 to 49 in good health.

This clonotype was counted at least ten times. V and J are TRBV16 and TRBJ2-2, with D perhaps matching TRBD2 (5 bases). CDR3 length equals 14 residues. Trimming stripped 8 bases from V and 1 base from J, with 11 bases between. CDR1 and CDR2 (germline): KGHSY, FQNENV. CDR3 nucleotides: TGTGCCAGCCGCCTCGGACTGAACACCGGGGAGCTGTTTTTT. It translates to CASRLGLNTGELFF. Full variable domain (missing parts from reference TRBV16 and TRBJ2-2): GEEVAQTPKHLVRGEGQKAKLYCAPIKGHSYVFWYQQVLKNEFKFLISFQNENVFDETGMPKERFSAKCLPNSPCSLEIQATKLEDSAVYFCASRLGLNTGELFFGEGSRLTVL.

This clonotype was recorded many times. The V call is TRBV7-9, the J call TRBJ2-4; D ambiguous. The CDR3 loop spans 13 amino acids. V was clipped by 5 bases and J by 5 bases, with 10 bases between them. Germline assignment: CDR1 SEHNR and CDR2 FQNEAQ (reference sequence). CDR3 sequence: CASSGPGQNIQYF. The DNA of the CDR3 is TGTGCCAGCAGCGGCCCGGGCCAAAACATTCAGTACTTC.

This clonotype was picked up many times. Germline is not matched at one junction end, which may reflect a read error. The V gene is TRBV18, the J gene TRBJ2-3; D not certain. The CDR3 sequence is 11 residues long. The V gene's germline CDR1 is KGHSH and CDR2 LQKENI. CDR3 in amino acids: CASSSSDSQYF. For the CDR3, the DNA is TGTGCCAGCTCAAGTTCAGATTCGCAGTATTTT.

The chain uses TRBV4-1 and TRBJ1-1; D gene ambiguous. CDR3 length: 12 residues. Per the germline V gene, CDR1 is MGHRA and CDR2 is YSYEKL. The germline V and J ends were trimmed by 4 bases and 12 bases, with 15 bases remaining between them. For the CDR3, the DNA is TGCGCCAGCAGCCGGATACATGGGGTATCTTTCTTT. Its protein product is CASSRIHGVSFF.

This clonotype was seen at least ten times. The chain is built from TRBV4-2 and TRBJ1-6; the D is unclear. From germline, CDR1 is LGHNA and CDR2 YNFKEQ. Trimming took 6 bases from V and 5 from J, leaving 11 bases between them. The CDR3 consists of 14 residues. CDR3 DNA: TGTGCCAGCAGAGTTGTGACAAATAATTCACCCCTCCACTTT. Its protein is CASRVVTNNSPLHF.

This clonotype was found many times. The chain combines TRBV25-1 with TRBJ2-2, with D unresolved. Germline V gene lookup returns CDR1 MGHDK and CDR2 SYGVNS. CDR3 length: 14 amino acids. V shed 4 bases and J shed 3 bases, with 9 bases lying between them. The chain's CDR3 is CASSAVHDTGELFF. DNA for the CDR3: TGTGCCAGCAGTGCAGTACATGACACCGGGGAGCTGTTTTTT. The whole variable domain, remainder taken from reference TRBV25-1 and TRBJ2-2, is EADIYQTPRYLVIGTGKKITLECSQTMGHDKMYWYQQDPGMELHLIHYSYGVNSTEKGDLSSESTVSRIRTEHFPLTLESARPSHTSQYLCASSAVHDTGELFFGEGSRLTVL.

The sample holds many counts of this clonotype. The chain uses TRBV5-1 and TRBJ2-3; D possibly corresponds to TRBD1 (6 bases). The CDR3 extends over 16 amino acids. Trimming cost V 5 bases and J 0 bases, with 16 bases left between them. The germline V gene has CDR1 SGHRS and CDR2 YFSETQ. Here the CDR3 reads CASSIQGPPSTDTQYF. The CDR3 DNA follows: TGCGCCAGCAGTATACAGGGCCCGCCTAGCACAGATACGCAGTATTTT.

This clonotype has at least ten counts. The V gene is TRBV5-5, the J gene TRBJ1-5; 11 nucleotides align to TRBD1. CDR1 and CDR2 (germline): SGHKS, YYEKEE (reference sequence). Trimming at V came to 4 bases and at J to 4 bases, leaving 4 bases not matched to a gene. The CDR3 extends over 15 amino acids. In DNA, the CDR3 is TGTGCCAGCAGCCGGGACAGGGGGTTTAATCAGCCCCAGCATTTT. Translated: CASSRDRGFNQPQHF.

This clonotype was counted at least ten times. The V call is TRBV24-1, the J call TRBJ1-2; a possible D gene is TRBD1 (6 bases). V was trimmed by 1 base and J by 6 bases, leaving 14 bases between them. The germline gives CDR1 KGHDR, CDR2 SFDVKD. The CDR3 loop spans 15 amino acids. The CDR3 DNA is TGTGCCACCAGTGATTTCGGGGGGCTTAATGATGGCTACACCTTC. Its protein is CATSDFGGLNDGYTF.

This clonotype showed up many times. The chain links TRBV20-1 to TRBJ1-1, with D possibly matching TRBD1 (6 bases). V was pared by 6 bases and J by 1 base, with 12 bases between. CDR3 length: 13 residues. The germline V gene has CDR1 DFQATT and CDR2 SNEGSKA (reference sequence). The DNA of the CDR3 is TGCAGTGCGGTACAGGGATCGAACACTGAAGCTTTCTTT. Translating gives CSAVQGSNTEAFF.

This clonotype occurred many times. The chain has TRBV5-1 and TRBJ2-1; D is undetermined. Trimming cost V 0 bases and J 3 bases, with 7 bases left between them. This CDR3 is built from 14 residues. Germline V gene sequence: CDR1 SGHRS, CDR2 YFSETQ. CDR3 coding DNA: TGCGCCAGCAGCTTGGCCGGCAGCTACAATGAGCAGTTCTTC. Translating gives CASSLAGSYNEQFF.

This clonotype was counted ten times or more. V gene TRBV20-1 combines with J gene TRBJ2-3; D unresolved. Germline CDR1 reads DFQATT; CDR2 reads SNEGSKA (reference sequence). The CDR3 loop spans 11 amino acids. Trimming took 4 bases from V and 2 from J, leaving 4 bases between them. The CDR3 loop reads CSATTTDTQYF. The CDR3 nucleotides read TGCAGTGCTACGACCACAGATACGCAGTATTTT.

This clonotype was seen at least ten times. The chain uses TRBV19 and TRBJ1-2; D possibly corresponds to TRBD1 (5 bases). The length of the CDR3 is 12 residues. Trimming took 5 bases from V and 7 from J, leaving 11 bases between them. Germline V gives CDR1 LNHDA, CDR2 SQIVND (reference sequence). Written as DNA, the CDR3 is TGTGCCAGTAGTCCCCGTCAGGGTGGCTACACCTTC. Translated, it gives CASSPRQGGYTF.

This clonotype has a count of ten or more. The rearrangement joins TRBV7-8 to TRBJ2-1; 7 bases fit TRBD2. Looked up from germline, CDR1 is SGHVS and CDR2 is FQNEAQ. The length of the CDR3 is 15 residues. V was pared by 5 bases and J by 0 bases, with 4 bases of the junction left unmatched. The CDR3 is CASSVRGDSYNEQFF. Here the CDR3 DNA reads TGTGCCAGCAGCGTCCGGGGGGACTCCTACAATGAGCAGTTCTTC. The complete variable domain, with remaining parts taken from reference TRBV7-8 and TRBJ2-1, reads GAGVSQSPRYKVAKRGQDVALRCDPISGHVSLFWYQQALGQGPEFLTYFQNEAQLDKSGLPSDRFFAERPEGSVSTLKIQRTQQEDSAVYLCASSVRGDSYNEQFFGPGTRLTVL.

Ten or more counts support this clonotype. This sequence joins TRBV15 and TRBJ2-1; D uncertain. Germline V gene data show CDR1 as LNHNV and CDR2 as YYDKDF (reference sequence). V was trimmed by 1 base and J by 10 bases, leaving 11 bases between them. The length of the CDR3 is 13 residues. The CDR3 reads CATSRAPGLEQFF. The CDR3 DNA follows: TGTGCCACCAGCAGAGCCCCGGGTCTAGAGCAGTTCTTC.

In this sample, this clonotype turned up many times. This chain links TRBV10-1 with TRBJ1-1; D gene uncertain. Germline CDR1 reads WNHNN; CDR2 reads SYGVQD (reference sequence). This CDR3 is 15 amino acids long. Trimming cost V 2 bases and J 0 bases, with 10 bases left between them. The CDR3 region has the DNA TGCGCCAGCAGTGAGGCCAGGACGGTGAACACTGAAGCTTTCTTT. Translated: CASSEARTVNTEAFF.

Ten or more counts support this clonotype. This rearrangement joins TRBV6-1 to TRBJ2-1; perhaps TRBD1 as D (5 bases). Looked up from germline, CDR1 is MNHNS and CDR2 is SASEGT. CDR3 size: 15 residues. Trimming cost V 1 base and J 2 bases, with 9 bases left between them. The CDR3: CASSEVGAAYNEQFF. The CDR3 DNA is TGTGCCAGCAGTGAAGTAGGGGCAGCCTACAATGAGCAGTTCTTC.

At least ten counts were recorded for this clonotype. The chain joins TRBV10-3 to TRBJ2-5; D gene uncertain. Trimming removed 0 bases from V and 3 bases from J, with 8 bases in between. Germline V gene sequence: CDR1 ENHRY, CDR2 SYGVKD. This CDR3 contains 14 residues. The CDR3 loop reads CAISESNSKETQYF. The CDR3 region has the DNA TGTGCCATCAGTGAGTCAAACAGCAAAGAGACCCAGTACTTC.

This clonotype was detected ten times or more. The chain uses TRBV5-6 and TRBJ1-6; TRBD1 might be the D (5 bases). CDR3 length: 17 residues. Germline CDR1 reads SGHDT; CDR2 reads YYEEEE. V was clipped by 0 bases and J by 0 bases, with 10 bases between them. The CDR3 DNA sequence: TGTGCCAGCAGCTTGGCCACAGGAGTCTCCTATAATTCACCCCTCCACTTT. This translates into CASSLATGVSYNSPLHF.

This clonotype was counted at least ten times. The rearrangement joins TRBV15 to TRBJ2-2; TRBD2 aligns across 7 bases. The CDR3 loop spans 16 amino acids. J lost 6 bases, V lost 1 base, and 8 bases had no gene match. Germline loops: CDR1 LNHNV, CDR2 YYDKDF (reference sequence). CDR3 nucleotide sequence: TGTGCCACCAGCAGAGCCCCCGGGACTAATGCCGGGGAGCTGTTTTTT. This translates into CATSRAPGTNAGELFF.

The CDR3 reads CASSQGRGLAGLSSYNEQFF. For the CDR3, the DNA is TGTGCCAGCAGCCAGGGGAGGGGACTAGCGGGCTTGAGCTCCTACAATGAGCAGTTCTTC. The chain uses TRBV14 and TRBJ2-1; 12 positions agree with TRBD2. Germline V lookup: CDR1 SGHDN, CDR2 FVKESK. The CDR3 loop spans 20 amino acids. The ends lost 3 bases at V and 0 bases at J; junction bases unmatched: 12.